Listed below are T cell receptor beta chains from one sample, sequenced in a study of blood T cells in healthy people across ages. One entry per CDR3 protein results from TCRdb running MiXCR on the 5' RACE reads. The data show about 780,000 distinct CDR3 sequences, roughly 25% seen once. The same data also contributed to another study, on T cells of mothers and their children.

The material sequenced was blood. Receptors were obtained from a boy aged 5-17 years in good health. Each CDR3 is given with its conserved first and last residue.

TRBV6-6	TRBJ1-5	CASARVNQPQHF
TRBV28	NA	CASRLGRGTGRYEQYF
TRBV4-2	TRBJ2-7	CASSQDGQLYEQYF
TRBV29-1	TRBJ1-1	CSVVRGKNTEAFF
TRBV2	TRBJ2-1	CASSEGGGFYNEQFF
TRBV20-1	TRBJ2-5	CSALDRASLQETQYF
TRBV7-3	TRBJ2-4	CASSLIGGSAKNIQYF
TRBV12-3/TRBV12-4	TRBJ1-2	CASSIRQSGYTF
TRBV6-5	TRBJ1-1	CASSYSSSGNTEAFF
TRBV21-1	TRBJ1-3	CASSKDGRPRRNTIYF
TRBV11-2	TRBJ2-2	CASSLGLAGTYTGELFF
TRBV4-1	TRBJ2-5	CASSQESGTGYQETQYF
TRBV11-2	TRBJ1-3	CASSLDLGNTIYF
TRBV9	TRBJ2-5	CASSVGTGEETQYF
TRBV5-1	TRBJ2-6	CASLGTVGANVLTF
TRBV6-6	TRBJ2-4	CASKGSGTYCGF
TRBV7-3	TRBJ2-3	CASSAHRVPDTQYF
TRBV7-2	TRBJ2-7	CASSSPSYEQYF
TRBV12-3/TRBV12-4	TRBJ2-5	CASSLYPGAETQYF
TRBV5-1	TRBJ2-6	CASSLAPTVSGANVLTF
TRBV21-1	TRBJ2-1	CASSKDCHPGGSRETQCF
TRBV29-1	TRBJ2-7	CSVERTGTGEPYEQYF
TRBV12-3/TRBV12-4	TRBJ2-3	CASTRTGEADTQYF
TRBV9	NA	CASSVGTSGLMSYEQYF
TRBV20-1	TRBJ2-5	CSASGLSETQYF
TRBV6-6	TRBJ2-5	CASSPQAGWETQYF
TRBV2	TRBJ2-3	CASSGEAGPGTQYF
TRBV20-1	TRBJ1-3	CSARDGGRSGNTIYF
TRBV28	TRBJ1-4	CASSFRGAATNEKLFF
TRBV20-1	TRBJ2-5	CSAVAGAQETQYF
TRBV12-3/TRBV12-4	TRBJ2-5	CASSPQGRGQETQYF
TRBV29-1	TRBJ2-5	CSVKGGTDTETQYF
TRBV28	TRBJ2-1	CASRPGPGHPYNEQFF
TRBV6-5	NA	CATGGDEQFF
TRBV6-5	TRBJ1-1	CASSYSAGEAFF
TRBV19	NA	CASSRTGRYFETQYF
TRBV28	TRBJ1-3	CASSSATEISGNTIYF
TRBV9	TRBJ1-1	CASSVEGDRSEAFF
TRBV28	TRBJ2-7	CASRNGQGNEQYF
TRBV5-5	TRBJ1-2	CASSLGWAGIDYGYTF
TRBV7-2	TRBJ2-7	CASSTSTGVYEQYF
TRBV6-1	NA	CASREPGQAPYEQYF
TRBV2	TRBJ2-5	CASSVGMAETQYF
TRBV20-1	TRBJ1-2	CSARNGYGYGYTF
TRBV9	NA	CASSSSGGTPETQYF
TRBV11-2	TRBJ2-7	CASSPLRGGPTYEQYF
TRBV15	TRBJ2-1	CATSPFRGEQFF
TRBV7-3	TRBJ2-1	CASSLIGGGANEQFF
TRBV20-1	TRBJ2-7	CSASRTGLPYEQYF
TRBV20-1	TRBJ2-5	CSASGLLQETQYF